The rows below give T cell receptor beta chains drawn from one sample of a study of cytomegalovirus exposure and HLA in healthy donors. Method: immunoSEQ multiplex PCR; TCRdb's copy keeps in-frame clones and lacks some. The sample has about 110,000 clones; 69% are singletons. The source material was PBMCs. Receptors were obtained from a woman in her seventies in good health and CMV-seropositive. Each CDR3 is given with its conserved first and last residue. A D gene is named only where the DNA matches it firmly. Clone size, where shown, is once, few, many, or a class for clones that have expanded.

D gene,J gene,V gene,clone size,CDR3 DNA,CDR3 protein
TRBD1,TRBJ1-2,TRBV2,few,TGTGCCAGCAACCTCGACAGGGAGGATGGCTACACCTTC,CASNLDREDGYTF
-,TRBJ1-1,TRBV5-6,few,TGTGCCAGCAGCGCGTCGGGATCGGGAGGAGCTTTCTTT,CASSASGSGGAFF
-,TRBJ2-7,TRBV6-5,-,TGTGCCAGCAGTCTGGACAGTCTCCGGCGCTACGAGCAGTACTTC,CASSLDSLRRYEQYF
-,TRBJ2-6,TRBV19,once,TGTGCCGGCTACCGCGCTCCGGGACACCCCTACTCTGGGGCCAACGTCCTGACTTTC,CAGYRAPGHPYSGANVLTF
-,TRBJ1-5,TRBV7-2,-,TGTGCCAGCAGCTTAAGGGGGGGGCTCGGCAATCAGCCCCAGCATTTT,CASSLRGGLGNQPQHF
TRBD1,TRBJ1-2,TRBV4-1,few,TGCGCCAGCAGCCTACAGGGGCAGGGGCTGGATGGCTACACCTTC,CASSLQGQGLDGYTF
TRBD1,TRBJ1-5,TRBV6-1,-,TGTGCCAGCAGGGGGGGACAGGTTCATCAGCCCCAGCATTTT,CASRGGQVHQPQHF
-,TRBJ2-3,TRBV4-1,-,TGCGCCAGCAGCCAGTTCCTGCGGGACTCCCAATATTTTCAGTATTTT,CASSQFLRDSQYFQYF
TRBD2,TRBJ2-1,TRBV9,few,TGTGCCAGCAGCGTAGGACTAGCGGGGGGGCAAAATGAGCAGTTCTTC,CASSVGLAGGQNEQFF
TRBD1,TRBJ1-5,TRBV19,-,TGTGCCAGTAGGGTTGGGACAGCAAGTCATCAGCCCCAGCATTTT,CASRVGTASHQPQHF
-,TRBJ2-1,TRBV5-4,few,TGTGCCAGCAGCTGGAAGACTAACCCCTACAATGAGCAGTTCTTC,CASSWKTNPYNEQFF
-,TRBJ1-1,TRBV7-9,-,TGTGCCAGCAGCTTACCCGGGGTTGGAACTGAAGCTTTCTTT,CASSLPGVGTEAFF